This is a list of T cell receptor beta chains from one sample in a study of control samples from healthy donors and cancer patients. Data came from immunoSEQ multiplex PCR; TCRdb stores just in-frame clones and leaves some out. The table includes 120,000 to 150,000 clones, about 88% detected once. The sample was blood. All receptors come from a woman aged 25 to 45 in good health. Both conserved end residues are trimmed from each CDR3.

v_call: TRBV5-1
j_call: TRBJ1-3
cdr3_aa: ASSLVAGSGNTIY

v_call: TRBV5-4
j_call: TRBJ2-1
cdr3_aa: ASSLGSPSATYNEQF

v_call: TRBV19
j_call: TRBJ2-5
cdr3_aa: ASSLDWGETQY

v_call: TRBV28
j_call: TRBJ1-5
cdr3_aa: ASSLIGGGDSQPQH

v_call: TRBV20-1
j_call: TRBJ2-2
cdr3_aa: SASAGGNTGELF

v_call: TRBV7-2
j_call: TRBJ1-5
cdr3_aa: ASTRAGNQPQH

v_call: TRBV10-3
j_call: TRBJ1-6
cdr3_aa: ASAPGTAYNSPLH

v_call: TRBV10-3
j_call: TRBJ1-5
cdr3_aa: AIRETGGDQPQH

v_call: TRBV30
j_call: TRBJ2-3
cdr3_aa: AWSVGSTDTQY

v_call: TRBV14
j_call: TRBJ1-1
cdr3_aa: ASSSRDTLNTEAF

v_call: TRBV2
j_call: TRBJ2-3
cdr3_aa: ASSGLAGVDTQY

v_call: TRBV7-8
j_call: TRBJ1-5
cdr3_aa: ASSLDGTGGYQPQH

v_call: TRBV2
j_call: TRBJ1-2
cdr3_aa: ASSGGRTLANYGYT

v_call: TRBV5-5
j_call: TRBJ1-4
cdr3_aa: ASSSTPTGSNEKLF

v_call: TRBV5-1
j_call: TRBJ2-3
cdr3_aa: ASSSTSGGLDTQY

v_call: TRBV30
j_call: TRBJ2-1
cdr3_aa: AWTLEIPGDYNEQF

v_call: TRBV6-5
j_call: TRBJ2-2
cdr3_aa: ASSRAGRTGELF

v_call: TRBV9
j_call: TRBJ2-3
cdr3_aa: ASSETSGRGTDTQY

v_call: TRBV15
j_call: TRBJ1-5
cdr3_aa: ATSPRRGDNQPQH

v_call: TRBV29-1
j_call: TRBJ2-2
cdr3_aa: SAGPGPGELF

v_call: TRBV2
j_call: TRBJ1-2
cdr3_aa: ASRAQGLGGYT

v_call: TRBV11-2
j_call: TRBJ2-1
cdr3_aa: ASSLVGSGNEQF